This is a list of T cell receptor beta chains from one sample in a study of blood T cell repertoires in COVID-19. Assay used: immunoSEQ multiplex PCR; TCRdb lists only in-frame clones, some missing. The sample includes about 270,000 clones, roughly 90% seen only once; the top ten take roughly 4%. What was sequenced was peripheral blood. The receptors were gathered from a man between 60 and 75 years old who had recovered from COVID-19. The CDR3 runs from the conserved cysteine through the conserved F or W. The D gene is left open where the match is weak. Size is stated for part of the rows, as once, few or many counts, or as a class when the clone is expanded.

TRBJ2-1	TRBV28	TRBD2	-	TGTGCCAGCAGTACCCTAGCGGGGGTCAATGAGCAGTTCTTC	CASSTLAGVNEQFF
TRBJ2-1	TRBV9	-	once	TGTGCCAGCAGCCCCGTGACACGGCCCAGTTACAATGAGCAGTTCTTC	CASSPVTRPSYNEQFF
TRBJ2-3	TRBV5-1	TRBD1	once	TGCGCCAGCAGCTTGTTACAGGGGGCTACAGATACGCAGTATTTT	CASSLLQGATDTQYF
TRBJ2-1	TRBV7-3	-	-	TGTGCCAGCAGCCCGGGGGGCCTTTCCTACAATGAGCAGTTCTTC	CASSPGGLSYNEQFF
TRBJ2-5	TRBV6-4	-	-	TGTGCCAGCCGTTACCGCGGGGTCCAAGAGACCCAGTACTTC	CASRYRGVQETQYF
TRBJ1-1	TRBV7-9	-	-	TGTGCCAGCAGCTTAAGGGAGGGGCACACTGAAGCTTTCTTT	CASSLREGHTEAFF
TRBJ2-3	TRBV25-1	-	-	TGTGCCAGCAGTGACTCAGGGGTAGGTACGCAGTATTTT	CASSDSGVGTQYF
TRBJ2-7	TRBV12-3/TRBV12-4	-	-	TGTGCCAGCAGCTATCCCGGGATTTACGAGCAGTACTTC	CASSYPGIYEQYF
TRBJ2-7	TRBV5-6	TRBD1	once	TGTGCCAGCAGCGGGGACAGTCCCTACGAGCAGTACTTC	CASSGDSPYEQYF
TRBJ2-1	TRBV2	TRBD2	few	TGTGCCAGCAGTGTCTCGGTAGCGGGGGTAAATGAGCAGTTCTTC	CASSVSVAGVNEQFF
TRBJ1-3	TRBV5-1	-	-	TGCGCCAGCAGCCCCCCCAGGGACTCTGGAAACACCATATATTTT	CASSPPRDSGNTIYF
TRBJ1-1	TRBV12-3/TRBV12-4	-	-	TGTGCCAGCAGTTTTTGGGGGGTGGGGGCTTTCTTT	CASSFWGVGAFF
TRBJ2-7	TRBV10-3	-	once	TGTGCCATCAGTGAGTCGACTCAATCCTACGAGCAGTACTTC	CAISESTQSYEQYF
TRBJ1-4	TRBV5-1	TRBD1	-	TGCGCCAGCAGCCTGGGGACAGGGGAGGTAGAACTGTTTTTT	CASSLGTGEVELFF
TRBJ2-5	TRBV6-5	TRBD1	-	TGTGCCAGCAGTTACTCGGGACAGGGCGAGTACTTC	CASSYSGQGEYF
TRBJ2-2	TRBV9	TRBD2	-	TGTGCCAGCAGCGTAGTAAGCGGGGGGGCTGACGGGGAGCTGTTTTTT	CASSVVSGGADGELFF
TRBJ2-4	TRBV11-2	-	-	TGTGCCAGCAGCCGAAACGTCGGCGGGGGCTTCAAAAACATTCAGTACTTC	CASSRNVGGGFKNIQYF
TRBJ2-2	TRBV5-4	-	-	TGTGCCAGCAGCTTCGGCGGGGTGGGGACCGGGGAGCTGTTTTTT	CASSFGGVGTGELFF
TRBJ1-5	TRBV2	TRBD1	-	TGTGCCAGCAGATTGACAGGGGCTAACTTAAATCAGCCCCAGCATTTT	CASRLTGANLNQPQHF
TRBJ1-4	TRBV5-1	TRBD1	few	TGCGCCAGCAGCTTGGGTGGATCAGGGGGAATTAATGAAAAACTGTTTTTT	CASSLGGSGGINEKLFF
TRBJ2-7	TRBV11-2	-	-	TGTGCCAGCAGCCCCCAGAACAGGGTCTACGAGCAGTACTTC	CASSPQNRVYEQYF
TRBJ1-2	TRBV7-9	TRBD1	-	TGTGCCAGCAGCTTAGTTGGGACAGCTTATGGCTACACCTTC	CASSLVGTAYGYTF
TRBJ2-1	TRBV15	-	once	TGTGCCACCAGCAGAGAAGGTGGAGGGAGCTCCTACAATGAGCAGTTCTTC	CATSREGGGSSYNEQFF
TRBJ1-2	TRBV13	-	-	TGTGCCAGCAGCCTCTGGACAGCCTTCTACACCTTC	CASSLWTAFYTF
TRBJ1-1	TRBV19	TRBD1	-	TGTGCCAGCTTCCGGGACAGGGCCCTCGGTTTCTTT	CASFRDRALGFF
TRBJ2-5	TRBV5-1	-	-	TGCGCCAGCAGCTTGTTAGGGGACTACCAAGAGACCCAGTACTTC	CASSLLGDYQETQYF
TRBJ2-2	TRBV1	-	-	TGCACCAGCAGCCATAATACCGGGACTAGCGGACGCCTAACCACCGGGGAGCTGTTTTTT	CTSSHNTGTSGRLTTGELFF
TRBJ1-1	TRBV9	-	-	TGTGCCAGCAGCGTAGACGGGATTAACACTGAAGCTTTCTTT	CASSVDGINTEAFF
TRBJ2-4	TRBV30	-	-	TGTGCCTCCCAAGTGCAGGAAATCAAGTACTTC	CASQVQEIKYF
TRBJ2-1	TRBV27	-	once	TGTGCCAGCAGTTTAGAGGGAGCGTACAATGAGCAGTTCTTC	CASSLEGAYNEQFF
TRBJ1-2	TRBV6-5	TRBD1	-	TGTGCCAGCAGGCCGACTACAGGGGGCCCCTATGGCTACACCTTC	CASRPTTGGPYGYTF
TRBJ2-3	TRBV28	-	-	TGTGCCAGCAGCCGCCAGGACAGAGACACAGATACGCAGTATTTT	CASSRQDRDTDTQYF
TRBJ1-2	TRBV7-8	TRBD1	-	TGTGCCAGCAGCCGAGGACAGGGGGCACGGGGCTACACCTTC	CASSRGQGARGYTF
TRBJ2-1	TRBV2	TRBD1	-	TGTGCCAGCATCTACAGGGGGAATGAGCAGTTCTTC	CASIYRGNEQFF
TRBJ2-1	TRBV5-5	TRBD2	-	TGTGCCAGCAGCTTCGGGGGGAGCTCCTACAATGAGCAGTTCTTC	CASSFGGSSYNEQFF
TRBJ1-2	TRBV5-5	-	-	TGTGCCAGCAGCTTGGCCACATCCTATGGCTACACCTTC	CASSLATSYGYTF
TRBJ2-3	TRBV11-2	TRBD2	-	TGTGCCAGCAGCTTAGGAGGGCTAGCGGGGGGGAAAGATACGCAGTATTTT	CASSLGGLAGGKDTQYF
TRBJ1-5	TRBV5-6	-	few	TGTGCCAGCAGCTTGCTTACGGAATATAGGGGTCAGCCCCAGCATTTT	CASSLLTEYRGQPQHF
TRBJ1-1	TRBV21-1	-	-	TGTGCCAGCAGCGTACAGGGTGGCACTGAAGCTTTCTTT	CASSVQGGTEAFF
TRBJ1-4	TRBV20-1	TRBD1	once	TGCAGTGCTAGTCAAGGGACAGGGAAGCGTGAAAAACTGTTTTTT	CSASQGTGKREKLFF
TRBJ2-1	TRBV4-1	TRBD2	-	TGCGCCAGCAGCGTTACTAGCGGGGGGCTCTCCTACAATGAGCAGTTCTTC	CASSVTSGGLSYNEQFF
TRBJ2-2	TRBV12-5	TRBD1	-	TGTGCTAGTGGTTTCCAACCTCAACAGGGGCGAAACCCTATCAGAACCGGGGAGCTGTTTTTT	CASGFQPQQGRNPIRTGELFF
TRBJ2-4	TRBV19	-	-	TGTGCCAGTAGTTCCCCGGCGGTAGCCAAAAACATTCAGTACTTC	CASSSPAVAKNIQYF
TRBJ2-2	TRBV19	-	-	TGTGCCAGTAGTATACCAGCGACCGGGGAGCTGTTTTTT	CASSIPATGELFF
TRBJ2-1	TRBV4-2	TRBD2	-	TGTGCCAGCAGCCAAGATTGGGGACTAGCGGGGGGAAGCTCCTACAATGAGCAGTTCTTC	CASSQDWGLAGGSSYNEQFF
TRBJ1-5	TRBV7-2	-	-	TGTGCCAGCAGCTCATCCAGTCAGCCCCAGCATTTT	CASSSSSQPQHF
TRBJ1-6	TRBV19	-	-	TGTGCCAGTAGTATAGTCTCGGGAAGACCACTTAATTCACCCCTCCACTTT	CASSIVSGRPLNSPLHF
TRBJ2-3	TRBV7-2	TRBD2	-	TGTGCCAGCAGCACTCCGGGACTAGCGGGAGCCACAGATACGCAGTATTTT	CASSTPGLAGATDTQYF
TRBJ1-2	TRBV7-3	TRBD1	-	TGTGCCAGCAGCTTAGCGGCAGGGGGCGCGGCTAACTATGGCTACACCTTC	CASSLAAGGAANYGYTF
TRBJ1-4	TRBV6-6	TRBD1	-	TGTGCCAGCAGTTACGCGACAGGGGGGGAAAAACTGTTTTTT	CASSYATGGEKLFF
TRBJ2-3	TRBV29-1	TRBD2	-	TGCAGCGTTGTTTCCGGGGGGGTAGATACGCAGTATTTT	CSVVSGGVDTQYF
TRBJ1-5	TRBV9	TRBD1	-	TGTGCCAGCAGCGCGACAGGGTCGGTCGGACAGCCCCAGCATTTT	CASSATGSVGQPQHF
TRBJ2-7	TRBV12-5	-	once	TGTGCTAGTGCCCTTTCCGGGACTCACCCCTACGAGCAGTACTTC	CASALSGTHPYEQYF
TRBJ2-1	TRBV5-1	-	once	TGCGCCAGCACTCTACCGGGCTACAATGAGCAGTTCTTC	CASTLPGYNEQFF
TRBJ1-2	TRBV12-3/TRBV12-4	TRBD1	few	TGTGCCAGCAGAACAGGGGGCCATGGCTACACCTTC	CASRTGGHGYTF
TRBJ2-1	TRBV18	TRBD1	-	TGTGCCAGCTCACTGGGACAGGGGGCGAACAATGAGCAGTTCTTC	CASSLGQGANNEQFF
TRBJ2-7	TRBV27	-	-	TGTGCCAGCAGTGACGGGGGTGTTTTCGACGAGCAGTACTTC	CASSDGGVFDEQYF
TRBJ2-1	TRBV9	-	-	TGTGCCAGCAGCGTACTTCCTAGCGAGCAGTTCTTC	CASSVLPSEQFF
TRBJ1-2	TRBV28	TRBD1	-	TGTGCCAGCAGCAAGACAGGGGGCCCCAACTATGGCTACACCTTC	CASSKTGGPNYGYTF
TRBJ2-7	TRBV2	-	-	TGTGCCAGCAGTTCCACAGGGTCCTACGAGCAGTACTTC	CASSSTGSYEQYF